This TCR beta chain appears in the sequencing data of a study of blood T cell repertoires in COVID-19. V dropped 4 bases and J dropped 2; count of bases not matched to a gene: 2. Germline CDR1 and CDR2: LGHDT and YNNKEL (reference sequence). This CDR3 has 15 residues. A COVID-19 case had been met by exposed participants during the 2 weeks before study entry. TCRdb keeps only in-frame clones here, not all; method: immunoSEQ multiplex PCR. The table has a few hundred thousand clones, 70% to 90% seen once. Sequences were obtained from PBMCs or T cells enriched from blood (not recorded which). The sequence came from a woman in her forties or fifties who had been exposed to COVID-19. The chain couples TRBV3-1 (or the pseudogene TRBV3-2) to TRBJ1-5; 10 positions agree with TRBD1. CDR3 bases: TGTGCCAGCAGCCCCGGGACAGGGGGCAATCAGCCCCAGCATTTT. Translating gives CASSPGTGGNQPQHF.